The 10 T cell receptor beta chains presented below share a single source sample, sequenced in a study of early T cells in non-severe SARS-CoV-2 infection. TCRdb analysed the 5' RACE reads with MiXCR anew, one entry per CDR3 protein. The table has roughly 60,000 distinct CDR3 sequences, roughly 7.7% seen once. Material: whole blood. These receptors came from an adult who was a healthcare worker with PCR-confirmed SARS-CoV-2 infection or an uninfected control (not recorded which).

This clonotype was observed a few times. The chain combines TRBV6-5 with TRBJ2-7; TRBD2 matches at 8 bases. The germline V gene has CDR1 MNHEY and CDR2 SVGAGI. V lost 0 bases, J lost 4 bases, and 5 bases stayed unmatched. This CDR3 comprises 15 residues. CDR3 in DNA: TGTGCCAGCAGTTACTCAGCGGGAGCCGTTTACGAGCAGTACTTC. Protein product: CASSYSAGAVYEQYF.

This clonotype was seen a handful of times. The V call is TRBV12-3 or TRBV12-4, the J call TRBJ1-5; maybe TRBD1 (6 bases). V dropped 2 bases and J dropped 4 bases, with 18 bases sitting between them. The CDR3 consists of 17 residues. The CDR3 loop reads CASSLSVSRGGNQPQHF. CDR3 coding DNA: TGTGCCAGCAGTTTATCGGTCTCCAGGGGAGGAAATCAGCCCCAGCATTTT.

This rearrangement joins TRBV12-3 or TRBV12-4 to TRBJ2-7, with TRBD1 matching over 10 bases. The J segment lost 7 bases and the V segment lost 3 bases, leaving 6 bases of the junction unmatched. The CDR3 extends over 14 amino acids. CDR3 bases: TGTGCCAGCAGTTTGGGGGACAGGGGACAGGAGCAGTACTTC. Its translation: CASSLGDRGQEQYF.

The chain is built from TRBV29-1 and TRBJ2-1; D is undetermined. The CDR3 is made up of 11 amino acids. Germline CDR1 is SQVTM and CDR2 is ANQGSEA. V lost 5 bases and J lost 6, with 8 bases in between. The CDR3 region has the DNA TGCAGCGTTACCCCAAGCAATGAGCAGTTCTTC. Translating gives CSVTPSNEQFF.

This clonotype was detected many times. The gene calls are TRBV28 and TRBJ2-7; 16 bases fit TRBD2. CDR1 and CDR2 from the germline V gene are MDHEN and SYDVKM. This CDR3 is 15 amino acids long. Unmatched junction bases numbered 12, after V lost 10 bases and J lost 9 bases. CDR3 loop: CATNPGTSGRATQYF. CDR3 nucleotides: TGTGCCACCAATCCCGGGACTAGCGGGAGGGCCACGCAGTACTTC.

This clonotype occurred many times. The gene calls are TRBV10-3 and TRBJ1-1; TRBD1 is a possible D gene (6 bases). CDR3 length: 12 residues. V lost 6 bases and J lost 5, with 10 bases in between. Looked up from germline, CDR1 is ENHRY and CDR2 is SYGVKD. DNA of the CDR3: TGTGCCATCAGAACTGGACAGACTGAAGCTTTCTTT. It is translated as CAIRTGQTEAFF.

This clonotype appeared many times. The chain joins TRBV27 to TRBJ2-3; 12 bases are shared with TRBD1. Germline V CDR1 and CDR2: MNHEY, SMNVEV (reference sequence). The CDR3 runs to 13 residues. The trim removed 8 bases at V and 7 bases at J, leaving 4 bases unmatched. The CDR3 region has the DNA TGTGCCAGCCGGGACAGGGGGCAAAATACGCAGTATTTT. Amino acids: CASRDRGQNTQYF.

This clonotype occurred many times. The rearrangement uses TRBV20-1 and TRBJ2-5; 10 bases agree with TRBD2. CDR1 and CDR2 from the germline V gene are DFQATT and SNEGSKA (reference sequence). V lost 1 base and J lost 2; bases outside the gene matches: 10. The length of the CDR3 is 17 residues. The CDR3 sequence is CSARGDGLAARQETQYF. Here the CDR3 DNA reads TGCAGTGCTAGAGGAGATGGACTAGCGGCACGACAAGAGACCCAGTACTTC.

This rearrangement joins TRBV18 to TRBJ1-1; weak D call: TRBD1 (5 bases). This CDR3 is 15 amino acids long. With 3 bases removed from V and 2 bases from J, the gap between germline ends came to 13 bases. From germline, CDR1 is KGHSH and CDR2 LQKENI. The CDR3 loop is CASSPEGTLNTEAFF. In DNA, the CDR3 is TGTGCCAGCTCACCCGAAGGGACTTTAAACACTGAAGCTTTCTTT.

This clonotype came up a few times. At one boundary the junction diverges from the germline segment, which might be a read error. The J gene is TRBJ2-7, the V gene TRBV27, with a tentative D call TRBD2 (6 bases). Per germline, CDR1 MNHEY and CDR2 SMNVEV (reference sequence). This CDR3 has 15 amino acids. The CDR3 DNA is TGTGCCAGCAGTGACCCGACTAGTCCTTCTTCCCCTTTGTGCTTC. Its translation: CASSDPTSPSSPLCF.